Following are 30 T cell receptor beta chains from one sample sequenced in a study of blood T cell repertoires in COVID-19. Libraries were prepared by immunoSEQ multiplex PCR; TCRdb keeps only in-frame clonotypes and omits some of them. The table shows approximately 220,000 clones, with about four fifths occurring only once. Sequenced: PBMCs or T cells enriched from blood (not recorded which). Receptors originate from a woman aged 50 to 60 who had been exposed to COVID-19.

The chain uses TRBV7-2 and TRBJ2-1; 8 bases line up with TRBD2. Germline assignment: CDR1 SGHTA and CDR2 FQGNSA. This CDR3 has 16 amino acids. With 0 bases clipped from V and 4 bases from J, the junction kept 5 bases outside the gene matches. The CDR3: CASSLAGERGYNEQFF. CDR3 sequence (DNA): TGTGCCAGCAGCTTAGCTGGCGAGCGGGGGTACAATGAGCAGTTCTTC.

The chain is built from TRBV6-4 and TRBJ1-2, with a weak D call TRBD1 (6 bases). Looked up from germline, CDR1 is MRHNA and CDR2 is SNTAGT. Between the trimmed V and J ends, which lost 4 bases and 8 bases, there was a span of 8 bases. The CDR3 length is 11 residues. CDR3 residues: CASSAGGGYTF. CDR3 DNA sequence: TGTGCCAGCAGTGCGGGGGGCGGCTACACCTTC.

The V gene is TRBV29-1, the J gene TRBJ2-7; a weak D match, TRBD2 (5 bases). The germline CDR1 and CDR2 sequences are SQVTM and ANQGSEA. This CDR3 has 14 residues. The V gene lost 1 base and the J gene lost 5 bases, with 15 bases spanning the gap. The CDR3 loop reads CSVEGVGGFHEQYF. The CDR3, as DNA: TGCAGCGTTGAAGGGGTAGGAGGTTTCCACGAGCAGTACTTC.

The gene calls are TRBV3-1 (or the pseudogene TRBV3-2) and TRBJ1-1; TRBD1 is a possible D gene (5 bases). V gave up 7 bases and J gave up 6 bases, with 9 bases separating them. Germline assignment: CDR1 LGHDT and CDR2 YNNKEL (reference sequence). This CDR3 has 11 amino acids. The chain's CDR3 is CASKGSAEAFF. The CDR3 DNA reads as TGTGCCAGCAAGGGGTCAGCTGAAGCTTTCTTT.

This chain links TRBV5-1 with TRBJ2-3, with D possibly being TRBD1 (5 bases). The CDR3 has 15 amino acids. CDR1 and CDR2 (germline): SGHRS, YFSETQ. V lost 2 bases and J 5 bases, leaving 15 bases between the germline ends. The CDR3, as DNA: TGCGCCAGCAGCTTAAGGGGTACACAGAGAGATACGCAGTATTTT. This gives the protein CASSLRGTQRDTQYF. The variable domain in full, with the rest retrieved from reference TRBV5-1 and TRBJ2-3, is KAGVTQTPRYLIKTRGQQVTLSCSPISGHRSVSWYQQTPGQGLQFLFEYFSETQRNKGNFPGRFSGRQFSNSRSEMNVSTLELGDSALYLCASSLRGTQRDTQYFGPGTRLTVL.

This rearrangement joins TRBV9 to TRBJ1-3, with D tentatively TRBD1 (5 bases). The CDR3 consists of 15 residues. V lost 3 bases to trimming and J lost 0 bases, with 10 bases between them. CDR1 is SGDLS, CDR2 YYNGEE, per germline. The chain's CDR3 is CASSAAGVSGNTIYF. Written as DNA, the CDR3 is TGTGCCAGCAGCGCCGCGGGGGTCTCTGGAAACACCATATATTTT.

CDR3 loop: CATSDRGGPPPEAFF. The CDR3 nucleotides read TGTGCCACCAGTGACCGCGGGGGCCCGCCTCCTGAAGCTTTCTTT. This chain connects TRBV24-1 to TRBJ1-1; D may be TRBD1 (6 bases). CDR3 length equals 15 residues. V dropped 4 bases and J dropped 6 bases, with 17 bases sitting between them. Germline V gene sequence: CDR1 KGHDR, CDR2 SFDVKD.

This clone was counted only a few times. The chain has TRBV5-6 and TRBJ1-2; no firm D call. V was shortened by 0 bases and J by 1 base, with 10 bases between the two germline ends. Germline CDR1 is SGHDT and CDR2 is YYEEEE. CDR3 size: 15 residues. The CDR3 loop is CASSLGPQNNYGYTF. CDR3 DNA sequence: TGTGCCAGCAGCTTGGGGCCGCAGAATAACTATGGCTACACCTTC.

V usage is TRBV13 and J usage is TRBJ2-1, with D possibly being TRBD2 (5 bases). The germline V and J ends were trimmed by 4 bases and 6 bases, with 16 bases remaining between them. The CDR3 loop spans 15 amino acids. CDR1 and CDR2 (germline): PRHDT, FYEKMQ (reference sequence). CDR3 nucleotide sequence: TGTGCCAGCAGCTCCCCCGGGCGGGTGGGCAATGAGCAGTTCTTC. Translated, it gives CASSSPGRVGNEQFF.

J is TRBJ2-1 and V is TRBV4-2; 8 bases map to TRBD2. This CDR3 region has 14 residues. V gave up 1 base and J gave up 9 bases; unmatched junction bases: 5. Germline CDR1 LGHNA, CDR2 YNFKEQ. CDR3: CASSQGTSRPEQFF. CDR3 DNA sequence: TGTGCCAGCAGCCAAGGGACTAGCCGGCCTGAGCAGTTCTTC.

The V and J genes are TRBV2 and TRBJ1-2; D is uncertain. The CDR3 is made up of 14 amino acids. The germline gives CDR1 SNHLY, CDR2 FYNNEI. Trimming took 3 bases from V and 9 from J, leaving 17 bases between them. CDR3 in amino acids: CASSDSSSIVRYTF. As DNA, the CDR3 is TGTGCCAGCAGTGACTCGAGCTCGATCGTCCGCTACACCTTC.

The chain has TRBV9 and TRBJ2-2; 8 bases are a match to TRBD2. Germline V CDR1 and CDR2: SGDLS, YYNGEE. V dropped 5 bases and J dropped 5; count of bases not matched to a gene: 8. CDR3 length equals 15 residues. CDR3 residues: CASRDGAGVTGELFF. DNA for the CDR3: TGTGCCAGCAGGGACGGAGCGGGGGTAACCGGGGAGCTGTTTTTT.

The V call is TRBV6-5, the J call TRBJ1-1; D is undetermined. Germline lookup yields CDR1 MNHEY and CDR2 SVGAGI. Trimming took off 6 bases at V and 1 base at J, with 9 bases between the two ends. There are 13 residues in the CDR3. CDR3 region: CASREVSNTEAFF. CDR3 bases: TGTGCCAGCAGGGAGGTATCGAACACTGAAGCTTTCTTT.

The rearrangement links TRBV2 to TRBJ1-5, with no clear D. Trimming pared 4 bases from V and 9 bases from J, leaving 13 bases between. CDR1 is SNHLY, CDR2 FYNNEI, per germline. The CDR3 is 13 amino acids. The CDR3 loop is CASSGRLFSPQHF. The DNA of the CDR3 is TGTGCCAGCAGTGGTCGGTTATTTTCGCCCCAGCATTTT.

This CDR3 is CASSLTGVGYTF. In nucleotides, the CDR3 is TGTGCCAGCAGCCTGACAGGGGTTGGCTACACCTTC. The chain has TRBV13 and TRBJ1-2; 8 bases match TRBD1. Germline CDR1 is PRHDT and CDR2 is FYEKMQ (reference sequence). The CDR3 consists of 12 residues. V shed 5 bases, J shed 7 bases, and the junction held 3 bases outside the gene matches.

This clone was observed once. The genes are TRBV9 and TRBJ1-4, with a possible D match to TRBD1 (5 bases). Germline V gene lookup returns CDR1 SGDLS and CDR2 YYNGEE. The length of the CDR3 is 15 residues. V dropped 4 bases and J dropped 7 bases, with 17 bases sitting between them. CDR3 in amino acids: CASSTSPGSGEKLFF. The DNA for the CDR3 is TGTGCCAGCAGCACCAGCCCAGGGTCAGGTGAAAAACTGTTTTTT.

The V and J genes are TRBV27 and TRBJ2-1, with D uncertain. Germline-derived CDR1 and CDR2 are MNHEY and SMNVEV (reference sequence). CDR3 length: 11 amino acids. V lost 3 bases and J 5 bases, leaving 2 bases between the germline ends. For the CDR3, the DNA is TGTGCCAGCAGTTTCAACAATGAGCAGTTCTTC. Translated: CASSFNNEQFF.

The chain joins TRBV28 to TRBJ1-1; possibly TRBD1 for D (5 bases). This CDR3 is 15 amino acids long. The germline gives CDR1 MDHEN, CDR2 SYDVKM. V was cut by 2 bases and J by 4 bases, with 14 bases left in between. The DNA for the CDR3 is TGTGCCAGCAGTTTAATGGGGCCCCCGGGCACTGAAGCTTTCTTT. It is translated as CASSLMGPPGTEAFF.

The chain uses TRBV10-3 and TRBJ1-2, with 7 bases aligning to TRBD1. The CDR3 loop spans 19 amino acids. After removal of 0 bases from V and 4 bases from J, the junction contained 17 bases not matched to a gene. Germline loops: CDR1 ENHRY, CDR2 SYGVKD. CDR3 residues: CAISESKGAGGNYLYGYTF. CDR3 DNA sequence: TGTGCCATCAGTGAGTCGAAGGGGGCAGGGGGTAATTACCTCTATGGCTACACCTTC.

This rearrangement joins TRBV27 to TRBJ1-1, with D uncertain. Germline V gene sequence: CDR1 MNHEY, CDR2 SMNVEV (reference sequence). The CDR3 covers 13 residues. The V gene lost 6 bases and the J gene lost 7 bases, with 15 bases spanning the gap. CDR3 region: CASRPSGEGEAFF. CDR3 DNA: TGTGCCAGCAGGCCCTCTGGTGAGGGTGAAGCTTTCTTT.

This clone was seen once. The gene calls are TRBV18 and TRBJ1-5, with D perhaps matching TRBD1 (5 bases). Trimming took 0 bases from V and 6 from J, leaving 9 bases between them. This CDR3 contains 14 residues. Germline values: CDR1 KGHSH, CDR2 LQKENI. DNA for the CDR3: TGTGCCAGCTCACCACCGGGGGGTTTTCAGCCCCAGCATTTT. This sequence encodes CASSPPGGFQPQHF.

The CDR3 here is CASSLDGGAGNQPQHF. The CDR3, as DNA: TGTGCCAGCAGCTTGGATGGGGGGGCAGGCAATCAGCCCCAGCATTTT. This chain connects TRBV5-4 to TRBJ1-5; D possibly corresponds to TRBD1 (6 bases). Germline CDR1 and CDR2: SGHNT and YYREEE (reference sequence). The V and J ends lost 0 bases and 2 bases respectively, with 12 bases between them. There are 16 residues in the CDR3. Looking up the rest from reference TRBV5-4 and TRBJ1-5 gives the full variable domain: ETGVTQSPTHLIKTRGQQVTLRCSSQSGHNTVSWYQQALGQGPQFIFQYYREEENGRGNFPPRFSGLQFPNYSSELNVNALELDDSALYLCASSLDGGAGNQPQHFGDGTRLSIL.

The chain joins TRBV6-2 or TRBV6-3 to TRBJ2-4; 14 bases fit TRBD2. Losses at the gene ends were 0 bases for V and 12 bases for J; bases not matched to a gene: 1. The CDR3 spans 14 residues. In germline, CDR1 is MNHEY, CDR2 SVGEGT. The CDR3 here is CASSYSGLAGGQYF. The CDR3 DNA follows: TGTGCCAGCAGTTACTCAGGACTAGCGGGGGGTCAGTACTTC.

The V call is TRBV10-1, the J call TRBJ2-7, with D possibly being TRBD2 (7 bases). The CDR3 has 14 residues. V shed 2 bases and J shed 11 bases, with 19 bases lying between them. Germline V gene sequence: CDR1 WNHNN, CDR2 SYGVQD (reference sequence). CDR3 sequence reads: CASSELSLGGPKYF. The CDR3 DNA follows: TGCGCCAGCAGTGAGCTAAGCCTCGGGGGGCCAAAGTACTTC.

DNA for the CDR3: TGTGCCAGCAGCCCCGGACAGACTATTAATGAAAAACTGTTTTTT. This translates into CASSPGQTINEKLFF. V is TRBV11-2 and J is TRBJ1-4; D perhaps matches TRBD1 (6 bases). This CDR3 comprises 15 residues. Trimming stripped 5 bases from V and 4 bases from J, with 14 bases between. Germline V gene data show CDR1 as SGHAT and CDR2 as FQNNGV.

The chain links TRBV7-6 to TRBJ1-1; tentative D call: TRBD1 (5 bases). Germline loops: CDR1 SGHVS, CDR2 FNYEAQ. Between the trimmed V and J ends, which lost 4 bases and 0 bases, there was a span of 12 bases. The CDR3 covers 15 residues. CDR3 nucleotide sequence: TGTGCCAGCAGCTCAAAGGGACTCCTGAACACTGAAGCTTTCTTT. This gives the protein CASSSKGLLNTEAFF.

The chain recombines TRBV4-1 with TRBJ2-3; 10 bases align to TRBD2. CDR1 is MGHRA and CDR2 is YSYEKL in the germline V gene. This CDR3 is 17 amino acids long. V trimming: 3 bases; J trimming: 0 bases; junction bases outside the gene matches: 6. The CDR3 reads CASSQGEAGGSTDTQYF. The CDR3, as DNA: TGCGCCAGCAGCCAGGGAGAAGCGGGGGGGAGCACAGATACGCAGTATTTT.

This sequence joins TRBV5-4 and TRBJ2-2, with D maybe TRBD2 (6 bases). Germline loops: CDR1 SGHNT, CDR2 YYREEE (reference sequence). This CDR3 comprises 15 residues. V lost 4 bases and J 1 base, leaving 11 bases between the germline ends. In DNA form, the CDR3 reads TGTGCCAGCAGCCCGATTAGCGGGAACACCGGGGAGCTGTTTTTT. This codes for CASSPISGNTGELFF.

The gene calls are TRBV7-9 and TRBJ2-7, with TRBD1 as a possible D gene (5 bases). The V end lost 5 bases, the J end lost 2 bases, and 16 bases lay between the germline ends. The CDR3 covers 15 residues. Germline CDR1 SEHNR, CDR2 FQNEAQ (reference sequence). Here the CDR3 reads CASSAQGIEPYEQYF. The CDR3 DNA sequence: TGTGCCAGCAGCGCCCAGGGTATCGAGCCCTACGAGCAGTACTTC.

The V call is TRBV6-5, the J call TRBJ2-2, with D perhaps matching TRBD1 (5 bases). V dropped 6 bases and J dropped 2 bases, with 7 bases sitting between them. Germline V gene sequence: CDR1 MNHEY, CDR2 SVGAGI. This CDR3 contains 13 residues. CDR3 sequence reads: CASRGLNTGELFF. In nucleotides, the CDR3 is TGTGCCAGCAGGGGGCTAAACACCGGGGAGCTGTTTTTT.